Listed below are T cell receptor beta chains from one sample, sequenced in a study of blood T cell repertoires in COVID-19. This table comes from immunoSEQ multiplex PCR, and its TCRdb copy is limited to in-frame clones, with some not included. There are roughly 170,000 clones in the sample; about 83% occur only once, and roughly 0.9% lies in the top ten. The specimen was peripheral blood. Receptor source: a woman aged 18-29 years who had recovered from COVID-19. CDR3s leave out the opening cysteine and the closing phenylalanine or tryptophan.

V | CDR3
TRBV2 | ASSLQGASINGYT
TRBV10-3 | AISESTGLNSPLH
TRBV9 | ASSVDPSENSPLH
TRBV28 | ASSITPGQGGHGYT
TRBV7-3 | ASSRTGTRRDWTY
TRBV14 | ASSLGRGGPYEQY
TRBV28 | ASSFPLTDQANYGYT
TRBV5-5 | ASSSGTVSNQPQH
TRBV9 | ASSDPEQGGNEQF
TRBV10-3 | AIRGGQGKNTEAF
TRBV7-2 | ASSLGQGADTQY
TRBV5-1 | ASSSRLAGGVETQY
TRBV5-1 | ASSLVAGGIDEQF
TRBV10-3 | AISDRGHETQY
TRBV9 | ASSASNSPNSPLH